This TCR beta chain is drawn from a study of T cells expressing NK-cell markers. Findings and caveats of the study: Certain NKG2C+ T cell clones were expanded, and their HCMV specificity remained unclear.

TCRdb re-called the 5' RACE reads, yielding one record per CDR3 amino acid sequence without DNA. Recorded here are over 200,000 distinct CDR3 sequences; the top ten clones represent approximately 0.39%. Concerning this clonotype: Antigen: not known.

Germline values: CDR1 SGHAT, CDR2 FQNNGV. The CDR3 extends over 19 amino acids. The source of this sequence is a young man in good health. The specimen sequenced was blood T cells: a sorted CD56 or NKG2C T cell subset, CD4+ or CD8+ T cells, or bulk PBMC T cells (not recorded which). The chain links TRBV11-2 to TRBJ2-2; TCRdb's D gene call, TRBD2, goes unchecked for lack of DNA. The CDR3 here is CASSFSGLAGGGNTGELFF. The full variable domain, its missing parts supplied by reference TRBV11-2 and TRBJ2-2, is EAGVAQSPRYKIIEKRQSVAFWCNPISGHATLYWYQQILGQGPKLLIQFQNNGVVDDSQLPKDRFSAERLKGVDSTLKIQPAKLEDSAVYLCASSFSGLAGGGNTGELFFGEGSRLTVL.